This T cell receptor beta chain was observed in a study of T cells in Graves' hyperthyroidism and ophthalmopathy. The table lists this clonotype with many counts. The CDR3 contains 11 residues. The V end lost 3 bases, the J end lost 7 bases, and 1 base lay between the germline ends. From RNA transcripts, TCR beta CDR3 regions were amplified. TCR CDR3 underwent first-round RT-PCR with the HTBI primer set. One entry per CDR3 protein, called by TCRdb with MiXCR from the multiplex PCR reads. Among hundreds of thousands of distinct CDR3 sequences, 45% were seen once, and the ten largest hold roughly 7.2%. The rearrangement links TRBV12-3 or TRBV12-4 to TRBJ1-6; D call uncertain. The sequenced sample consisted of peripheral blood or thyroid tissue (not recorded which). This TCR was recovered from an adult man with Graves' disease, either hyperthyroidism or ophthalmopathy (not recorded which). Written as DNA, the CDR3 is TGTGCCAGCAGTTTCAATTCACCCCTCCACTTT. Translation gives CASSFNSPLHF.